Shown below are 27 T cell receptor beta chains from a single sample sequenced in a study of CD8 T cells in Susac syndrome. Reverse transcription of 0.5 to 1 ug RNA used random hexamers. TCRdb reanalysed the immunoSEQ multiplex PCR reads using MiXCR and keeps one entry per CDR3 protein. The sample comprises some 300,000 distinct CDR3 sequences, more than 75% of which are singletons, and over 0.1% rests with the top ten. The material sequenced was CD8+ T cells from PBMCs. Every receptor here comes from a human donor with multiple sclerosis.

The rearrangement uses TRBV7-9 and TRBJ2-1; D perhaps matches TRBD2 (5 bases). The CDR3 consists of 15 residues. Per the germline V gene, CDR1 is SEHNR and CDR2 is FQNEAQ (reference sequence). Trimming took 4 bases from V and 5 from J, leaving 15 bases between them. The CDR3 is CASSSPDWEDNEQFF. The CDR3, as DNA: TGTGCCAGCAGCTCCCCGGACTGGGAAGACAATGAGCAGTTCTTC.

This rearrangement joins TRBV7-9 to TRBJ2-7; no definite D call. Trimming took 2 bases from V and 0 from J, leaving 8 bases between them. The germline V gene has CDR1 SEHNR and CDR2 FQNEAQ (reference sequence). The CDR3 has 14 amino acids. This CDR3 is CASSLIGASYEQYF. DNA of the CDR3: TGTGCCAGCAGCTTAATTGGCGCCTCCTACGAGCAGTACTTC.

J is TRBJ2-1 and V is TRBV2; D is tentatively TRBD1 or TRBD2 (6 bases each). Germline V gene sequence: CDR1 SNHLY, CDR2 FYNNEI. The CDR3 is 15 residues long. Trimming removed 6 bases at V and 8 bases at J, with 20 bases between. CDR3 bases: TGTGCCAGCAGCCCTACAGGGCCCCGGGGGCATGAGCAGTTCTTC. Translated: CASSPTGPRGHEQFF.

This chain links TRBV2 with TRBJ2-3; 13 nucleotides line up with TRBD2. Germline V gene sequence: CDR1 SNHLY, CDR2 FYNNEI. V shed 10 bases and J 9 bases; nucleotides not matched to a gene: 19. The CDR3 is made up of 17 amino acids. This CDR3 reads CATRGLAGEPLGPTQYF. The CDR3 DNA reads TGTGCCACGCGAGGACTAGCGGGAGAGCCGCTAGGTCCGACGCAGTATTTT.

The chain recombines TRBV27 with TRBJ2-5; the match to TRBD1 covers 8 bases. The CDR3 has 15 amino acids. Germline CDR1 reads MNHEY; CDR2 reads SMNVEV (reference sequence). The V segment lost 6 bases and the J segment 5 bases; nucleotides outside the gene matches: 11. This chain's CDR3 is CASREHRDRRETQYF. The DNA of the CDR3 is TGTGCCAGCAGGGAGCACCGGGACAGGAGGGAGACCCAGTACTTC.

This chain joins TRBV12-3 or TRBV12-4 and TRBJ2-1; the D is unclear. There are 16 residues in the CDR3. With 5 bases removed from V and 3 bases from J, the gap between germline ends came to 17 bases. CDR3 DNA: TGTGCCAGCAGTCCAAACATTAGAGCCATCTACAATGAGCAGTTCTTC. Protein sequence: CASSPNIRAIYNEQFF.

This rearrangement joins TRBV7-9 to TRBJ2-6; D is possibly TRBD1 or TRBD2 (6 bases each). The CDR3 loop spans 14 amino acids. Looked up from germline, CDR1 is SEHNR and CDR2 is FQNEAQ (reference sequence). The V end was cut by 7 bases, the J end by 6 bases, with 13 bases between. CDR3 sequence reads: CASTSTGAANVLTF. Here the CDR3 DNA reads TGTGCCAGCACCTCTACGGGGGCGGCCAACGTCCTGACTTTC.

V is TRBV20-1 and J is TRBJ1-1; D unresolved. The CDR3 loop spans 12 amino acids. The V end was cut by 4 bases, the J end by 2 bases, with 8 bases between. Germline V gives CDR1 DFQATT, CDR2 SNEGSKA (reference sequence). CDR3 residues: CSATDHNTEAFF. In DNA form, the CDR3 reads TGCAGTGCTACGGACCATAACACTGAAGCTTTCTTT.

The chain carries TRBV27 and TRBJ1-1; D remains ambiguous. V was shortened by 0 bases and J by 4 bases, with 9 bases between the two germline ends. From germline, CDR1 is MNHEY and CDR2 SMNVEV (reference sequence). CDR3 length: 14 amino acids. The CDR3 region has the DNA TGTGCCAGCAGTTTATCGGATGAGACCACTGAAGCTTTCTTT. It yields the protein CASSLSDETTEAFF.

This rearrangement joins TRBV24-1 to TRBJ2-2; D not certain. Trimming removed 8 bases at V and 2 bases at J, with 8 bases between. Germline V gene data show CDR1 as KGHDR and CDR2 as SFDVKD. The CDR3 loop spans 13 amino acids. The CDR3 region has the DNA TGTGCCACCACCACAGATAACACCGGGGAGCTGTTTTTT. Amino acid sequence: CATTTDNTGELFF.

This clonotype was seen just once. In nucleotides, the CDR3 is TGCAGCGTTGTGGGTTCAGCGGGAGGCTCCTACAATGAGCAGTTCTTC. Its translation is CSVVGSAGGSYNEQFF. The chain uses TRBV29-1 and TRBJ2-1; the match to TRBD2 covers 9 bases. CDR1 is SQVTM, CDR2 ANQGSEA, per germline. This CDR3 comprises 16 residues. Losses at the gene ends were 4 bases for V and 0 bases for J; bases not matched to a gene: 7.

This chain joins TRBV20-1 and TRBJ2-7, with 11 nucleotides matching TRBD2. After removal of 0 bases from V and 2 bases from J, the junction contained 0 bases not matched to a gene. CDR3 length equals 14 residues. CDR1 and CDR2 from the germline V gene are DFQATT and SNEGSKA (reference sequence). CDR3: CSARELAGAYEQYF. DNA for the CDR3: TGCAGTGCTAGAGAACTAGCGGGGGCCTACGAGCAGTACTTC.

The CDR3 coding sequence is TGTGCCAGCAGCTCCGGGACAGGGGGGGTCTACGAGCAGTACTTC. This gives the protein CASSSGTGGVYEQYF. The V and J genes are TRBV7-9 and TRBJ2-7, with TRBD1 matching 11 bases. The germline CDR1 and CDR2 sequences are SEHNR and FQNEAQ (reference sequence). V dropped 4 bases and J dropped 3; count of bases not matched to a gene: 5. This CDR3 comprises 15 residues.

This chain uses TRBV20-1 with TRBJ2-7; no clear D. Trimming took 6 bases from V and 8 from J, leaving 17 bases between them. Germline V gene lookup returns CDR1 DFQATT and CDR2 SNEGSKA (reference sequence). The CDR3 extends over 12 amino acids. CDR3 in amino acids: CSAASILYKQYF. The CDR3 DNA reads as TGCAGTGCAGCCTCAATTTTATACAAGCAGTACTTC.

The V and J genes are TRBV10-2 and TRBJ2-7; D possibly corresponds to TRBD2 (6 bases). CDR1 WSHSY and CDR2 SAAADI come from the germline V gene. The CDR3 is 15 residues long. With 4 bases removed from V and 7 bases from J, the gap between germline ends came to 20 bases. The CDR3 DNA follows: TGCGCCAGCAGTGGGCGAAAGTCCATGGGGGGTGAGCAGTACTTC. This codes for CASSGRKSMGGEQYF.

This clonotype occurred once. CDR3 DNA sequence: TGCAGCGGCTTAGGGGAGACTAACTATGGCTACACCTTC. It specifies CSGLGETNYGYTF. V usage is TRBV29-1 and J usage is TRBJ1-2; tentatively, D is TRBD1 (5 bases). V shed 7 bases and J shed 0 bases, with 12 bases lying between them. This CDR3 spans 13 amino acids. Germline CDR1 is SQVTM and CDR2 is ANQGSEA.

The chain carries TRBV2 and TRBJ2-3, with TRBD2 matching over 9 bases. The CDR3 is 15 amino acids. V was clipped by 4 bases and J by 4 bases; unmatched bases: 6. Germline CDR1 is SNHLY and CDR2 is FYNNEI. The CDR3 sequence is CASSVVAGGADTQYF. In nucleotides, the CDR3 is TGTGCCAGCAGTGTAGTCGCGGGAGGGGCAGATACGCAGTATTTT.

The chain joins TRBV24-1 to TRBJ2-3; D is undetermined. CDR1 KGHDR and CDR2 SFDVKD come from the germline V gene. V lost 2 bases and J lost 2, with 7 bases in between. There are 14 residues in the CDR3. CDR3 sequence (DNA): TGTGCCACCAGTGATTCCGGCAACACAGATACGCAGTATTTT. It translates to CATSDSGNTDTQYF.

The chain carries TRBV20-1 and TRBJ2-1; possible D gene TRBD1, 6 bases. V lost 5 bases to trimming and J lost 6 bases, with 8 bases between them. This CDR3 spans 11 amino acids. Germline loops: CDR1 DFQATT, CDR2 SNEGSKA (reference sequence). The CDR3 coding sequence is TGCAGTGCTCTACAGGGCAATGAGCAGTTCTTC. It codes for CSALQGNEQFF.

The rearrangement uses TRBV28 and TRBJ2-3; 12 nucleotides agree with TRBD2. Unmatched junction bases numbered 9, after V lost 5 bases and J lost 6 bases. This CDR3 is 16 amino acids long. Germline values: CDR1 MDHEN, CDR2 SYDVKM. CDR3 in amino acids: CASSPRTSGMEDTQYF. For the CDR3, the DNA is TGTGCCAGCAGTCCGCGGACTAGCGGGATGGAGGATACGCAGTATTTT.

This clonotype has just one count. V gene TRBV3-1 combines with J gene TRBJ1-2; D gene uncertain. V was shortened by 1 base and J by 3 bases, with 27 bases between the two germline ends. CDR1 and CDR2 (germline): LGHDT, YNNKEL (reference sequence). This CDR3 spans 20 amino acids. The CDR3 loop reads CASSQARKGPEAQADYGYTF. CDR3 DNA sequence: TGTGCCAGCAGCCAAGCAAGAAAAGGACCCGAAGCCCAGGCTGACTATGGCTACACCTTC.

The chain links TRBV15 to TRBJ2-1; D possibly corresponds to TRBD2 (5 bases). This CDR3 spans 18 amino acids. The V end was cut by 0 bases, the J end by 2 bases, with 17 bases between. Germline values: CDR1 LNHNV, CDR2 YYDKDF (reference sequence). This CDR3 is CATSRDVVIEGPYNEQFF. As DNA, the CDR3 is TGTGCCACCAGCAGAGATGTCGTAATAGAGGGCCCCTACAATGAGCAGTTCTTC. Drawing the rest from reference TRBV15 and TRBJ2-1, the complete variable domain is DAMVIQNPRYQVTQFGKPVTLSCSQTLNHNVMYWYQQKSSQAPKLLFHYYDKDFNNEADTPDNFQSRRPNTSFCFLDIRSPGLGDTAMYLCATSRDVVIEGPYNEQFFGPGTRLTVL.

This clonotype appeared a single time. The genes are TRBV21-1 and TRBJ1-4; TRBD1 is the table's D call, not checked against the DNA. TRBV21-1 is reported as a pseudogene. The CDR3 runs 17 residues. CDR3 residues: CASSKVTDRMTGEKLFF. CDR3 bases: TGTGCCAGCAGCAAAGTAACGGACAGGATGACGGGCGAAAAACTGTTTTTT.

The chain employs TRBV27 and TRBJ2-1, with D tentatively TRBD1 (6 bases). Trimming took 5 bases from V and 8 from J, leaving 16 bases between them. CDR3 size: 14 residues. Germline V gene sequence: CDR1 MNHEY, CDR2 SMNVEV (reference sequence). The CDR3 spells CASSTARRGDEQFF. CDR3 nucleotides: TGTGCCAGCAGTACAGCGCGCAGGGGAGATGAGCAGTTCTTC.

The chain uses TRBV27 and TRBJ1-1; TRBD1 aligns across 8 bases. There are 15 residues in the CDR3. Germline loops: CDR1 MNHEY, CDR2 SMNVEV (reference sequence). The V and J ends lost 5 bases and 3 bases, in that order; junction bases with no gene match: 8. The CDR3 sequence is CASSPRQGRDTEAFF. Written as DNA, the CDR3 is TGTGCCAGCAGTCCTCGACAGGGGAGGGACACTGAAGCTTTCTTT.

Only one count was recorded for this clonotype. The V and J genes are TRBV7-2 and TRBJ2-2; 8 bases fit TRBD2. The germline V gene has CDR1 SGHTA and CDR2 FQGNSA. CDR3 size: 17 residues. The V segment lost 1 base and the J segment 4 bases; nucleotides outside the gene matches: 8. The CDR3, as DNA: TGTGCCAGCAGCTTAGGGTGGCTAGCGGGCACCACCGGGGAGCTGTTTTTT. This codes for CASSLGWLAGTTGELFF.

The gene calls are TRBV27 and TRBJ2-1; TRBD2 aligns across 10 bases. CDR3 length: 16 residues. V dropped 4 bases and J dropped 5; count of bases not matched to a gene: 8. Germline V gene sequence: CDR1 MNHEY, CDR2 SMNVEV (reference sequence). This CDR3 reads CASSSLGLAVDNEQFF. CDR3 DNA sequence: TGTGCCAGCAGTTCCCTAGGACTAGCGGTCGACAATGAGCAGTTCTTC.